This is a list of T cell receptor beta chains from one sample in a study of blood T cells in healthy people across ages. TCRdb itself ran the 5' RACE reads through MiXCR, one entry per CDR3 protein. The sample has 1.5 million to 2 million distinct CDR3 sequences; over 25% are singletons. The source material was blood. All receptors derive from a woman aged 25 to 39 in good health. Both conserved end residues are part of each CDR3. Fields, in order: J gene, V gene, D gene, clone size, CDR3 protein, CDR3 DNA. A D gene is named only where the DNA matches it firmly. For some rows the clone size is stated as once, few or many, or as a class when expanded; others skip it.

j_call: TRBJ2-2
v_call: TRBV5-1
d_call: -
clone_size: few
cdr3_aa: CASSLDGGDTGELFF
cdr3_nt: TGCGCCAGCAGCTTGGACGGGGGTGACACCGGGGAGCTGTTTTTT

j_call: TRBJ1-3
v_call: TRBV15
d_call: -
clone_size: -
cdr3_aa: CATSRDRDPTGNTIYF
cdr3_nt: TGTGCCACCAGCAGAGATAGAGATCCCACTGGAAACACCATATATTTT

j_call: TRBJ2-7
v_call: TRBV29-1
d_call: TRBD2
clone_size: -
cdr3_aa: CSVGNREVYEQYF
cdr3_nt: TGCAGCGTTGGGAACCGGGAGGTCTACGAGCAGTACTTC

j_call: TRBJ1-5
v_call: TRBV2
d_call: -
clone_size: few
cdr3_aa: CASSETTVSGQPQHF
cdr3_nt: TGTGCCAGCAGTGAAACGACAGTCTCGGGTCAGCCCCAGCATTTT

j_call: TRBJ1-5
v_call: TRBV6-5
d_call: TRBD1
clone_size: many
cdr3_aa: CASSYGGAGTGGFSNQPQHF
cdr3_nt: TGTGCCAGCAGTTACGGGGGTGCCGGGACAGGGGGCTTTAGCAATCAGCCCCAGCATTTT

j_call: TRBJ2-5
v_call: TRBV12-5
d_call: TRBD2
clone_size: many
cdr3_aa: CASGLEAGEQYF
cdr3_nt: TGTGCTAGTGGTTTGGAGGCGGGAGAGCAGTACTTC

j_call: TRBJ2-1
v_call: TRBV18
d_call: -
clone_size: once
cdr3_aa: CASSPLPVEYNEQFF
cdr3_nt: TGTGCCAGCTCACCACTCCCCGTGGAGTACAATGAGCAGTTCTTC

j_call: TRBJ1-5
v_call: TRBV7-9
d_call: -
clone_size: -
cdr3_aa: CASSLDGLAQHF
cdr3_nt: TGTGCCAGCAGCTTGGACGGGCTGGCCCAGCATTTT

j_call: TRBJ2-5
v_call: TRBV30
d_call: -
clone_size: -
cdr3_aa: CAFGAAETQYF
cdr3_nt: TGTGCCTTCGGGGCGGCGGAGACCCAGTACTTC

j_call: TRBJ2-1
v_call: TRBV6-1
d_call: TRBD2
clone_size: few
cdr3_aa: CASSGTSNNEQFF
cdr3_nt: TGTGCCAGCAGTGGGACTAGTAACAATGAGCAGTTCTTC

j_call: TRBJ1-2
v_call: TRBV5-1
d_call: TRBD1
clone_size: -
cdr3_aa: CASSLSGQGGIDGYTF
cdr3_nt: TGCGCCAGCAGCCTCTCGGGACAGGGGGGGATTGATGGCTACACCTTC

j_call: TRBJ2-7
v_call: TRBV24-1
d_call: -
clone_size: once
cdr3_aa: CATSDSEQGNYEQYF
cdr3_nt: TGTGCCACCAGTGATTCCGAACAGGGAAACTACGAGCAGTACTTC

j_call: TRBJ1-5
v_call: TRBV2
d_call: -
clone_size: once
cdr3_aa: CASSDGGGEQPQHF
cdr3_nt: TGTGCCAGCAGTGATGGGGGGGGAGAACAGCCCCAGCATTTT

j_call: TRBJ2-3
v_call: TRBV11-2
d_call: -
clone_size: few
cdr3_aa: CASSRSEITDTQYF
cdr3_nt: TGTGCCAGCAGCCGGAGCGAGATCACAGATACGCAGTATTTT

j_call: TRBJ2-6
v_call: TRBV7-9
d_call: -
clone_size: few
cdr3_aa: CASSLWGLGANVLTF
cdr3_nt: TGTGCCAGCAGCTTATGGGGACTTGGGGCCAACGTCCTGACTTTC

j_call: TRBJ2-7
v_call: TRBV28
d_call: -
clone_size: -
cdr3_aa: CASSSTYLNSYEQYF
cdr3_nt: TGTGCCAGCAGCTCTACCTATTTAAATTCCTACGAGCAGTACTTC

j_call: TRBJ2-6
v_call: TRBV7-2
d_call: -
clone_size: many
cdr3_aa: CASSLSPSSGANVLTF
cdr3_nt: TGTGCCAGCAGCTTGAGTCCCTCCTCTGGGGCCAACGTCCTGACTTTC

j_call: TRBJ2-7
v_call: TRBV20-1
d_call: -
clone_size: many
cdr3_aa: CSATRQVSSYEQYF
cdr3_nt: TGCAGTGCCACGAGACAGGTTAGCTCCTACGAGCAGTACTTC

j_call: TRBJ2-5
v_call: TRBV18
d_call: TRBD1
clone_size: many
cdr3_aa: CASSVFRDRYQETQYF
cdr3_nt: TGTGCCAGCTCTGTCTTCCGGGACAGGTACCAAGAGACCCAGTACTTC

j_call: TRBJ1-1
v_call: TRBV19
d_call: TRBD1
clone_size: -
cdr3_aa: CASSKVTGAAKDTEAFF
cdr3_nt: TGTGCCAGTAGTAAGGTAACAGGGGCCGCTAAGGACACTGAAGCTTTCTTT

j_call: TRBJ2-5
v_call: TRBV12-3/TRBV12-4
d_call: TRBD2
clone_size: -
cdr3_aa: CASTLSGGGETQYF
cdr3_nt: TGTGCCAGCACCCTTAGCGGGGGGGGAGAGACCCAGTACTTC

j_call: TRBJ2-6
v_call: TRBV7-2
d_call: TRBD1
clone_size: few
cdr3_aa: CASNQRLQGASGANVLTF
cdr3_nt: TGTGCCAGCAACCAACGTCTACAGGGGGCCTCTGGGGCCAACGTCCTGACTTTC

j_call: TRBJ1-5
v_call: TRBV6-1
d_call: -
clone_size: few
cdr3_aa: CASSEVNDYQPQHF
cdr3_nt: TGTGCCAGCAGTGAAGTAAACGATTATCAGCCCCAGCATTTT

j_call: TRBJ2-7
v_call: TRBV7-2
d_call: -
clone_size: few
cdr3_aa: CASSLQGSNEQYF
cdr3_nt: TGTGCCAGCAGCTTACAGGGATCAAACGAGCAGTACTTC

j_call: TRBJ1-2
v_call: TRBV29-1
d_call: -
clone_size: -
cdr3_aa: CSVEDRKGPTRVYGYTF
cdr3_nt: TGCAGCGTTGAAGATCGTAAGGGGCCAACCCGCGTATATGGCTACACCTTC

j_call: TRBJ1-5
v_call: TRBV2
d_call: -
clone_size: few
cdr3_aa: CASSEIQPYSNQPQHF
cdr3_nt: TGTGCCAGCAGCGAAATACAGCCTTATAGCAATCAGCCCCAGCATTTT

j_call: TRBJ2-3
v_call: TRBV12-3/TRBV12-4
d_call: TRBD2
clone_size: -
cdr3_aa: CASSGTSGGIADTQYF
cdr3_nt: TGTGCCAGCAGTGGGACTAGCGGGGGGATCGCAGATACGCAGTATTTT

j_call: TRBJ2-1
v_call: TRBV7-3
d_call: -
clone_size: many
cdr3_aa: CASSQDGNNEQFF
cdr3_nt: TGTGCCAGCAGCCAGGACGGAAACAATGAGCAGTTCTTC

j_call: TRBJ2-5
v_call: TRBV20-1
d_call: -
clone_size: few
cdr3_aa: CSAPPGPQQETQYF
cdr3_nt: TGCAGTGCCCCCCCTGGGCCACAACAAGAGACCCAGTACTTC

j_call: TRBJ2-1
v_call: TRBV12-3/TRBV12-4
d_call: TRBD2
clone_size: -
cdr3_aa: CASRSSGREKETQFF
cdr3_nt: TGTGCCAGCAGGTCTAGCGGGAGGGAAAAAGAGACCCAGTTCTTC

j_call: TRBJ2-2
v_call: TRBV9
d_call: -
clone_size: -
cdr3_aa: CASSAPSDSSLNTGELFF
cdr3_nt: TGTGCCAGCAGCGCGCCCAGTGATAGCTCCTTGAACACCGGGGAGCTGTTTTTT

j_call: TRBJ1-1
v_call: TRBV12-5
d_call: -
clone_size: -
cdr3_aa: CASGLVGGAGKWNTEAFF
cdr3_nt: TGTGCTAGTGGTTTGGTAGGGGGGGCAGGGAAATGGAACACTGAAGCTTTCTTT

j_call: TRBJ1-2
v_call: TRBV29-1
d_call: -
clone_size: few
cdr3_aa: CSVEDGGSATNYGYTF
cdr3_nt: TGCAGCGTTGAAGATGGAGGGTCGGCTACTAACTATGGCTACACCTTC

j_call: TRBJ2-7
v_call: TRBV20-1
d_call: -
clone_size: many
cdr3_aa: CSARDPDRSYEQYF
cdr3_nt: TGCAGTGCTAGAGATCCGGACAGATCCTACGAGCAGTACTTC

j_call: TRBJ1-2
v_call: TRBV7-9
d_call: -
clone_size: few
cdr3_aa: CASESNWGIVYGYTF
cdr3_nt: TGTGCCAGCGAATCAAACTGGGGGATCGTCTATGGCTACACCTTC

j_call: TRBJ2-3
v_call: TRBV7-9
d_call: -
clone_size: -
cdr3_aa: CASNLRDKGDTQYF
cdr3_nt: TGTGCCAGCAACCTCAGGGACAAGGGAGATACGCAGTATTTT

j_call: TRBJ1-3
v_call: TRBV2
d_call: -
clone_size: -
cdr3_aa: CASSGGRGSPSGNTRYF
cdr3_nt: TGTGCCAGCAGTGGGGGGCGGGGTTCTCCCTCTGGAAACACCAGATATTTT

j_call: TRBJ2-3
v_call: TRBV10-3
d_call: -
clone_size: few
cdr3_aa: CAISEWGGKLTDTQYF
cdr3_nt: TGTGCCATCAGTGAGTGGGGCGGGAAACTCACAGATACGCAGTATTTT

j_call: TRBJ2-1
v_call: TRBV29-1
d_call: TRBD2
clone_size: many
cdr3_aa: CSVVLAGARSNEQFF
cdr3_nt: TGCAGCGTTGTCCTAGCGGGAGCTAGGTCAAATGAGCAGTTCTTC

j_call: TRBJ2-1
v_call: TRBV7-2
d_call: -
clone_size: many
cdr3_aa: CASSSGTGRNEQFF
cdr3_nt: TGTGCCAGCAGTTCCGGGACGGGAAGGAATGAGCAGTTCTTC

j_call: TRBJ2-1
v_call: TRBV11-2
d_call: -
clone_size: once
cdr3_aa: CASSRTASKNEQFF
cdr3_nt: TGTGCCAGCAGCCGGACAGCGTCTAAGAATGAGCAGTTCTTC

j_call: TRBJ2-1
v_call: TRBV9
d_call: TRBD2
clone_size: -
cdr3_aa: CASSADSPTLAGDNEQFF
cdr3_nt: TGTGCCAGCAGCGCGGACAGCCCTACACTAGCGGGGGACAATGAGCAGTTCTTC

j_call: TRBJ2-7
v_call: TRBV27
d_call: TRBD2
clone_size: few
cdr3_aa: CASSIKGLAAISYEQYF
cdr3_nt: TGTGCCAGCAGTATTAAGGGACTAGCGGCGATCTCCTACGAGCAGTACTTC

j_call: TRBJ2-5
v_call: TRBV20-1
d_call: TRBD2
clone_size: few
cdr3_aa: CSVSGGLQETQYF
cdr3_nt: TGCAGTGTTAGCGGGGGACTCCAAGAGACCCAGTACTTC

j_call: TRBJ2-7
v_call: TRBV20-1
d_call: TRBD1
clone_size: few
cdr3_aa: CSARAGQGGYEQYF
cdr3_nt: TGCAGTGCTAGAGCGGGACAGGGGGGCTACGAGCAGTACTTC

j_call: TRBJ1-5
v_call: TRBV7-9
d_call: -
clone_size: few
cdr3_aa: CASSTSRRGNQPQHF
cdr3_nt: TGTGCCAGCAGCACCAGCAGACGAGGCAATCAGCCCCAGCATTTT

j_call: TRBJ2-1
v_call: TRBV20-1
d_call: TRBD2
clone_size: -
cdr3_aa: CSARSASGSQNEQFF
cdr3_nt: TGCAGTGCTAGATCCGCTAGCGGGAGCCAAAATGAGCAGTTCTTC

j_call: TRBJ2-1
v_call: TRBV20-1
d_call: TRBD2
clone_size: few
cdr3_aa: CSAFSSGDLENEQFF
cdr3_nt: TGCAGTGCCTTCAGTAGCGGGGACCTAGAAAATGAGCAGTTCTTC

j_call: TRBJ2-7
v_call: TRBV20-1
d_call: -
clone_size: many
cdr3_aa: CSAREGVGTYEQYF
cdr3_nt: TGCAGTGCTAGAGAAGGAGTGGGTACCTACGAGCAGTACTTC

j_call: TRBJ2-7
v_call: TRBV20-1
d_call: -
clone_size: many
cdr3_aa: CSAFRDPESEQYF
cdr3_nt: TGCAGTGCCTTTCGGGACCCAGAGTCGGAGCAGTACTTC